This T cell receptor (beta chain) originates from a study of STAT3 mutations in large granular lymphocyte leukemia. About the research overall: More than half of T-LGLL patients received immunosuppressive therapy. Study results and caveats: Every T-LGLL patient had at least one immunodominant TCRbeta clonotype.

V lost 0 bases and J lost 7, with 12 bases in between. CDR1 LNHDA and CDR2 SQIVND come from the germline V gene (reference sequence). The CDR3 spans 15 residues. Generated by immunoSEQ multiplex PCR, the TCRdb table keeps only in-frame clones and is missing some. The sample carries 9,500 to 15,000 clones, about 80% recorded once. This clone was seen only a few times. Its matching antigen is unknown. The sample taken for sequencing was peripheral blood mononuclear cells. V and J are TRBV19 and TRBJ1-4; D unclear. This receptor was taken from a man in his 60s with T-cell large granular lymphocyte leukemia. Some clones in this sample may be carry-over from other donors' samples. DNA for the CDR3: TGTGCCAGTAGTATAGATACCCGGTGGGGTGAAAAACTGTTTTTT. Translated: CASSIDTRWGEKLFF.